This T cell receptor beta chain appears in the sequencing data of a study of blood T cell repertoires in COVID-19 (dated by TCRdb to about 2020). With respect to the entire study: Samples from collaborators originated in the United States, Italy and Spain and spanned both the acute and convalescent phases of COVID-19. The prospective study material was composed of cDNA or gDNA derived from T cells, B-cell-depleted T cells, or PBMCs. The dataset comprised deeply sampled blood TCRbeta repertoires from subjects exposed to, actively infected with, or recovered from COVID-19. A freely available public database, intended as a resource for researchers studying the immune response to SARS-CoV-2, is where the repertoires were released. The samples were drawn from two sources: the first 160 participants of the ongoing ImmuneRACE study, and over 1,000 subjects contributed by 6 global collaborators. Nearly every sample came with metadata listing a de-identified subject ID, COVID-19 status, age in years and sex. HLA class I and class II types, where available, came from metadata supplied by the sample provider rather than from assay-based typing.

TCRbeta CDR3 regions were amplified from genomic DNA by means of the immunoSEQ Assay, a bias-controlled multiplex PCR. The original methods were these. Within the assay, amplification of reference gene primers was used to estimate how many nucleated cells each sample contained. Sequence reads were collapsed and filtered to measure the absolute abundance of every unique TCRbeta CDR3 rearrangement. Productive Simpson clonality was computed per sample as the square root of Simpson's diversity index over productive rearrangements. TCRdb stores this immuneACCESS table with in-frame sequences only. Part of the clones is absent; in the studies checked, under half of the shortfall reflects unresolved V genes, and no reason is known for the rest. V and J calls plus clone size are reproduced from that table; the DNA served to infer D and trimming. Within this sample are 150,000 or so clones, with about 84% of them counted one time only. The top ten clones comprise around 6% of the sample.

The CDR3 contains 13 residues, cysteine and phenylalanine counted. Only the CDR3 DNA is retained, 39 bases long and in frame from the first base. According to the germline V gene, CDR1 reads SGHDN and CDR2 reads FVKESK. The junction carries 9 bases between V and J, which are trimmed by 3 bases and 4 bases respectively. Broad study findings and their caveats: How much clinical and demographic metadata was included differed by source and by participant, and the metadata was provided uncurated.

A remark on this clone: The antigen it binds to is not known. Base qualities are not provided; no much larger clone lies one nucleotide away.

In the prospective study, participants were about 18 to 95 years old, resided in approximately 22 geographic areas of the United States, and were enrolled through a virtual design. Cohort assignment in the prospective study relied on participant-reported clinical history from a screening survey and a study questionnaire. In the prospective study, whole blood, serum and a nasopharyngeal or oropharyngeal swab were collected from each participant by mobile phlebotomists. Over a 2-month period, participants in the prospective study had the option of providing additional blood draws and questionnaires. Before DNA extraction, blood samples from the prospective study were shipped at room temperature or frozen.

The sequence was obtained from a woman aged 40 to 50 with acute COVID-19. Here the chain combines TRBV14 and TRBJ1-1, with TRBD1 tentatively as D gene (5 bases match). Sequenced input: PBMCs or T cells enriched from blood (not recorded which). The CDR3 has the sequence CASSQAGGTEAFF. Read as DNA, the sequence is TGTGCCAGCAGCCAGGCCGGGGGCACTGAAGCTTTCTTT.